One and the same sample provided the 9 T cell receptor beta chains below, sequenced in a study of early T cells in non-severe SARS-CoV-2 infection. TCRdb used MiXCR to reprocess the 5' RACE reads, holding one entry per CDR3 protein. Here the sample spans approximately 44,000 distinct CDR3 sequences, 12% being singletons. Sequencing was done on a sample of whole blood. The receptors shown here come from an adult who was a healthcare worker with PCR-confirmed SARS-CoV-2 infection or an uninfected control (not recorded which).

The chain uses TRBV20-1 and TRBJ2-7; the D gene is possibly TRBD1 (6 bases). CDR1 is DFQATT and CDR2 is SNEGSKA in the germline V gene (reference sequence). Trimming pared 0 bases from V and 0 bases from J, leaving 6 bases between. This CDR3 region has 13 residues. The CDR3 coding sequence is TGCAGTGCTAGAGAGGACAGCTCCTACGAGCAGTACTTC. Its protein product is CSAREDSSYEQYF.

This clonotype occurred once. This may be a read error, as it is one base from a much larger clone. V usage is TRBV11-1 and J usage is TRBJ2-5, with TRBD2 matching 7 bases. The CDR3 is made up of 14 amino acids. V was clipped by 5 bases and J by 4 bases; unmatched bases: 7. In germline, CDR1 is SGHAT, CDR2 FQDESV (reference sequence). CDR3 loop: CASSPLADRETQYF. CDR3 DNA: TGTGCCAGCAGCCCTCTAGCGGACCGAGAGACCCAGTACTTC.

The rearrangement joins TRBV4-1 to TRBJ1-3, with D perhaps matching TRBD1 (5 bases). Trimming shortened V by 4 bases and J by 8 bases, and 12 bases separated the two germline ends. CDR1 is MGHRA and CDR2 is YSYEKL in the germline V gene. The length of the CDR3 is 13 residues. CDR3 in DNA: TGCGCCAGCAGCCGGGGACCGGCGGACACCATATATTTT. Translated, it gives CASSRGPADTIYF.

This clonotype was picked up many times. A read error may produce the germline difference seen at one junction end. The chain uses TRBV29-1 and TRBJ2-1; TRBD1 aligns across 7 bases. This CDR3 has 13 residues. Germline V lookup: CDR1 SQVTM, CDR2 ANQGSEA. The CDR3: CSVEGTDHNEQFF. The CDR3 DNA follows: TGCAGCGTGGAAGGGACAGACCACAATGAGCAGTTCTTC.

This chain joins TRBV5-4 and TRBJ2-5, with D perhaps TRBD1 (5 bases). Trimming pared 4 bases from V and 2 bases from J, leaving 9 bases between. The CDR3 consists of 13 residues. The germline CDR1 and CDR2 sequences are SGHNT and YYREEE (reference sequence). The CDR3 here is CASSKDTQETQYF. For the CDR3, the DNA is TGTGCCAGCAGCAAGGACACACAAGAGACCCAGTACTTC.

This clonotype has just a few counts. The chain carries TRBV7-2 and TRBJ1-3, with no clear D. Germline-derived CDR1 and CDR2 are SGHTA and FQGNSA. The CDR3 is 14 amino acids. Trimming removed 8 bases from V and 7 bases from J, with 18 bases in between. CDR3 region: CASGRSGTANTIYF. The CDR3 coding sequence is TGTGCCAGCGGTCGATCCGGTACCGCGAACACCATATATTTT.

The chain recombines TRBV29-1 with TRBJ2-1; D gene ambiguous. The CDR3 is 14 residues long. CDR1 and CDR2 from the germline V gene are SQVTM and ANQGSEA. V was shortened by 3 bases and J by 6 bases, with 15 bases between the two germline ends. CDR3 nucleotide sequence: TGCAGCGTTGATCTAATAGTATCGAGCAATGAGCAGTTCTTC. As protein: CSVDLIVSSNEQFF.

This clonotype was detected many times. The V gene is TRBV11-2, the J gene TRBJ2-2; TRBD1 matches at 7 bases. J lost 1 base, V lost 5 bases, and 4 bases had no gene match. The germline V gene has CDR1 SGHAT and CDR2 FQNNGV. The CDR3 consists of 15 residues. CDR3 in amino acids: CASSTRGQNTGELFF. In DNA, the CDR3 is TGTGCCAGCAGCACGAGGGGGCAGAACACCGGGGAGCTGTTTTTT.

This CDR3 reads CASSPRGQDEQYF. The CDR3 nucleotides are TGTGCCAGCAGCCCCAGGGGCCAGGACGAGCAGTACTTC. The chain is built from TRBV3-1 and TRBJ2-7, with D possibly being TRBD1 (6 bases). The CDR3 spans 13 residues. Germline loops: CDR1 LGHDT, CDR2 YNNKEL (reference sequence). V was cut by 4 bases and J by 5 bases, with 12 bases left in between.